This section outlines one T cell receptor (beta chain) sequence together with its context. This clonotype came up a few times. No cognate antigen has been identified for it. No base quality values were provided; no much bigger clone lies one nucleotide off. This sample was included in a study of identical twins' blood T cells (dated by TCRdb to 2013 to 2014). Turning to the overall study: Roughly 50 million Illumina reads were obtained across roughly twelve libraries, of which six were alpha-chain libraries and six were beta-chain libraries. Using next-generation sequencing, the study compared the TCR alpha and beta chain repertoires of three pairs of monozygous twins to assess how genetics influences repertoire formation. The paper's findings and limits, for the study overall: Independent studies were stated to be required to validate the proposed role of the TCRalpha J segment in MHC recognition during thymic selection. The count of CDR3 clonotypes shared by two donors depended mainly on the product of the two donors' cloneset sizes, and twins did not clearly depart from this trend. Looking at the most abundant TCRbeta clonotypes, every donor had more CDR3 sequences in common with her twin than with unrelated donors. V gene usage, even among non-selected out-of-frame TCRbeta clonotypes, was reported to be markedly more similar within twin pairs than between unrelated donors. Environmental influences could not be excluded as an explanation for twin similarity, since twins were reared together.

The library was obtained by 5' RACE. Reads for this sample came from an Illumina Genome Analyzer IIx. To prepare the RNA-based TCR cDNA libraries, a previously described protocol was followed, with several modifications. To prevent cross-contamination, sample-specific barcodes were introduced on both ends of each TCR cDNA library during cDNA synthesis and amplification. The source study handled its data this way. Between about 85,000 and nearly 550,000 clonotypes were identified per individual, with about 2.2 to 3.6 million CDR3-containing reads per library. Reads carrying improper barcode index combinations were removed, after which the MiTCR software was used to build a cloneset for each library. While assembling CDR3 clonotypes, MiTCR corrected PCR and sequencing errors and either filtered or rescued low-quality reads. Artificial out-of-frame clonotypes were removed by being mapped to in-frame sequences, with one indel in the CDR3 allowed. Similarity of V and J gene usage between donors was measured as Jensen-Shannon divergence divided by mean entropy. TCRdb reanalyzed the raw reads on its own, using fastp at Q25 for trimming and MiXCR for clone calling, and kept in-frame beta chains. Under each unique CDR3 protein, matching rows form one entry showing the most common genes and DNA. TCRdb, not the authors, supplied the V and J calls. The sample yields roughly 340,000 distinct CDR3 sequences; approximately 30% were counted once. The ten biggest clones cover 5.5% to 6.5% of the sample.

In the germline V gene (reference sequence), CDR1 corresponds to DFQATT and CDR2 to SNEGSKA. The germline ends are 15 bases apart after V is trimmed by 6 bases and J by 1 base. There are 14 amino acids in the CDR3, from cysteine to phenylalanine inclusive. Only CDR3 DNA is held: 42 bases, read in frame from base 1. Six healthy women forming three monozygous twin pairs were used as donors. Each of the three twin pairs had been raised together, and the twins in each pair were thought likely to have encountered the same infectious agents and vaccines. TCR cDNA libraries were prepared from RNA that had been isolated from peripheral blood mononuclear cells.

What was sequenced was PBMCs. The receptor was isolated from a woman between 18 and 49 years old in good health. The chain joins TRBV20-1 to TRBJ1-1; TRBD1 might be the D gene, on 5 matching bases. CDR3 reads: CSAPRGRQNTEAFF. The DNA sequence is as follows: TGCAGTGCCCCAAGGGGAAGGCAGAACACTGAAGCTTTCTTT.